The 25 T cell receptor beta chains below come from one sample, sequenced in a study of a mutant IDH1 vaccine in newly diagnosed glioma. TCRdb's table, derived via immunoSEQ multiplex PCR, lists solely in-frame clones and lacks some. Of around 60,000 clones detected, about 85% appear once; the ten largest clones hold 4%. The antigens of these receptors remain unknown. Time point noted: week 23, last vaccination. Every vaccine dose comprised 300 ug of mutant IDH1 20-mer peptide plus topical imiquimod. Specimen: PBMCs, collected from a glioma patient whose treatment included an IDH1 peptide vaccine. The receptor set was obtained from a man in his thirties or forties with glioma.

The chain links TRBV5-6 to TRBJ1-2, with 10 positions matching TRBD1. There are 17 residues in the CDR3. Germline CDR1 is SGHDT and CDR2 is YYEEEE. J gave up 2 bases and V 3 bases, and 10 bases lay outside the gene matches. The CDR3 spells CASSSLGLDRGNYGYTF. The CDR3 DNA follows: TGTGCCAGCAGCTCCCTTGGGCTGGACAGGGGGAACTATGGCTACACCTTC.

The CDR3 bases are TGTGCCAGCAGCTTAACCATATACAATGAGCAGTTCTTC. It is translated as CASSLTIYNEQFF. The J gene is TRBJ2-1, the V gene TRBV7-2; D call uncertain. Trimming took off 2 bases at V and 4 bases at J, with 6 bases between the two ends. CDR1 and CDR2 (germline): SGHTA, FQGNSA. The CDR3 totals 13 residues. The full variable domain, completed using reference TRBV7-2 and TRBJ2-1, is GAGVSQSPSNKVTEKGKDVELRCDPISGHTALYWYRQSLGQGLEFLIYFQGNSAPDKSGLPSDRFSAERTGGSVSTLTIQRTQQEDSAVYLCASSLTIYNEQFFGPGTRLTVL.

V gene TRBV9 combines with J gene TRBJ2-3; D may correspond to TRBD1 or TRBD2 (5 bases each). With 4 bases removed from V and 0 bases from J, the gap between germline ends came to 12 bases. The CDR3 consists of 15 residues. The germline V gene has CDR1 SGDLS and CDR2 YYNGEE. CDR3 DNA sequence: TGTGCCAGCAGCCCCTTTGGGGGTAGCACAGATACGCAGTATTTT. Protein product: CASSPFGGSTDTQYF.

The chain is built from TRBV7-6 and TRBJ2-1; 9 bases are shared with TRBD2. Losses at the gene ends were 1 base for V and 9 bases for J; bases not matched to a gene: 4. Germline values: CDR1 SGHVS, CDR2 FNYEAQ. The CDR3 has 14 residues. The CDR3 protein is CASSLGLAGFEQFF. The CDR3 nucleotides read TGTGCCAGCAGCTTAGGGCTAGCGGGGTTTGAGCAGTTCTTC.

V and J are TRBV20-1 and TRBJ2-3; unclear D gene. This CDR3 has 11 amino acids. The germline gives CDR1 DFQATT, CDR2 SNEGSKA (reference sequence). Trimming took 6 bases from V and 4 from J, leaving 8 bases between them. CDR3 region: CSALLADTQYF. For the CDR3, the DNA is TGCAGTGCCCTTTTGGCAGATACGCAGTATTTT.

This chain joins TRBV6-1 and TRBJ1-5; the match to TRBD1 covers 7 bases. The V segment lost 3 bases and the J segment 3 bases; nucleotides outside the gene matches: 8. CDR1 is MNHNS and CDR2 is SASEGT in the germline V gene. This CDR3 spans 16 amino acids. CDR3 bases: TGTGCCAGCAGTGAGGGACAGCCAACCCTCAATCAGCCCCAGCATTTT. It codes for CASSEGQPTLNQPQHF.

The gene calls are TRBV27 and TRBJ2-7; no definite D call. Trimming removed 6 bases at V and 5 bases at J, with 17 bases between. The CDR3 spans 14 residues. From germline, CDR1 is MNHEY and CDR2 SMNVEV (reference sequence). CDR3 protein: CASSEDGDIDEQYF. In DNA form, the CDR3 reads TGTGCCAGCAGCGAAGACGGCGATATCGACGAGCAGTACTTC.

The DNA of the CDR3 is TGTGCCAGCCACGGAGCGGGGGCGAACACCGGGGAGCTGTTTTTT. It encodes CASHGAGANTGELFF. This chain links TRBV5-6 with TRBJ2-2, with TRBD2 matching 8 bases. Germline loops: CDR1 SGHDT, CDR2 YYEEEE. This CDR3 has 15 residues. With 7 bases clipped from V and 0 bases from J, the junction kept 5 bases outside the gene matches.

The V gene is TRBV5-1, the J gene TRBJ1-1; the D gene is possibly TRBD1 (5 bases). V was clipped by 7 bases and J by 1 base, with 14 bases between them. The CDR3 is 14 amino acids. Germline V gene sequence: CDR1 SGHRS, CDR2 YFSETQ. The CDR3 region has the DNA TGCGCCAGCGTCCCGGGACCCTCGAACACTGAAGCTTTCTTT. Protein sequence: CASVPGPSNTEAFF.

J is TRBJ2-7 and V is TRBV29-1; D possibly corresponds to TRBD2 (6 bases). The CDR3 extends over 13 amino acids. V lost 0 bases, J lost 6 bases, and 12 bases lay in between. Germline V gene data show CDR1 as SQVTM and CDR2 as ANQGSEA. The CDR3 DNA follows: TGCAGCGTTGAAGACTTGGGGGGAGTCGAGCAGTACTTC. It encodes CSVEDLGGVEQYF.

The chain joins TRBV7-6 to TRBJ1-1; TRBD1 is a possible D gene (5 bases). V lost 4 bases, J lost 1 base, and 10 bases lay in between. The CDR3 is 14 residues long. Germline CDR1 and CDR2: SGHVS and FNYEAQ. CDR3 in amino acids: CASSSTGSNTEAFF. The DNA for the CDR3 is TGTGCCAGCAGCTCTACAGGCTCGAACACTGAAGCTTTCTTT. The full variable domain, its missing parts supplied by reference TRBV7-6 and TRBJ1-1, is GAGVSQSPRYKVTKRGQDVALRCDPISGHVSLYWYRQALGQGPEFLTYFNYEAQQDKSGLPNDRFSAERPEGSISTLTIQRTEQRDSAMYRCASSSTGSNTEAFFGQGTRLTVV.

The chain carries TRBV30 and TRBJ2-1; 10 bases fit TRBD2. CDR3 length: 14 residues. With V trimmed by 4 bases and J by 15 bases, 15 bases remained unmatched. From germline, CDR1 is GTSNPN and CDR2 SVGIG (reference sequence). The CDR3 DNA follows: TGTGCCTGGACCCTCGGGCTAGCGGGGGAGGGGGGGTTCTTC. It is translated as CAWTLGLAGEGGFF.

The chain employs TRBV30 and TRBJ2-2; maybe TRBD1 (6 bases). The CDR3 contains 14 residues. The germline CDR1 and CDR2 sequences are GTSNPN and SVGIG (reference sequence). Trimming pared 7 bases from V and 2 bases from J, leaving 14 bases between. CDR3 coding DNA: TGTGCCTCCTACCGGGACACTAACACCGGGGAGCTGTTTTTT. Protein sequence: CASYRDTNTGELFF.

The genes are TRBV7-6 and TRBJ2-7; D perhaps matches TRBD1 (5 bases). V was cut by 5 bases and J by 3 bases, with 11 bases left in between. Looked up from germline, CDR1 is SGHVS and CDR2 is FNYEAQ. The CDR3 has 13 amino acids. The CDR3 region is CASSRWTNYEQYF. CDR3 bases: TGTGCCAGCAGCCGATGGACAAACTACGAGCAGTACTTC.

The genes are TRBV28 and TRBJ2-7; D is unclear. Germline CDR1 is MDHEN and CDR2 is SYDVKM. The V end lost 2 bases, the J end lost 4 bases, and 9 bases lay between the germline ends. The CDR3 spans 13 residues. The chain's CDR3 is CASSLVGEYEQYF. Here the CDR3 DNA reads TGTGCCAGCAGTTTAGTGGGCGAGTACGAGCAGTACTTC.

This chain joins TRBV7-2 and TRBJ1-5; no definite D call. Trimming cost V 7 bases and J 5 bases, with 18 bases left between them. This CDR3 spans 15 amino acids. CDR1 SGHTA and CDR2 FQGNSA come from the germline V gene. CDR3 in amino acids: CASTRYRGRDQPQHF. Written as DNA, the CDR3 is TGTGCCAGCACCCGTTATCGAGGGAGGGATCAGCCCCAGCATTTT.

The gene calls are TRBV5-8 and TRBJ1-3, with 9 positions matching TRBD1. Trimming removed 4 bases from V and 0 bases from J; junction bases left unmatched: 5. The germline CDR1 and CDR2 sequences are SGHTS and YDEGEE. The CDR3 is 16 residues long. This chain's CDR3 is CASSQTGGFSGNTIYF. The CDR3 DNA reads TGTGCCAGCAGCCAGACAGGGGGTTTCTCTGGAAACACCATATATTTT. Together with reference TRBV5-8 and TRBJ1-3, the CDR3 gives the full variable domain: EAGVTQSPTHLIKTRGQQATLRCSPISGHTSVYWYQQALGLGLQFLLWYDEGEERNRGNFPPRFSGRQFPNYSSELNVNALELEDSALYLCASSQTGGFSGNTIYFGEGSWLTVV.

The chain combines TRBV29-1 with TRBJ1-3; the D is unclear. V was clipped by 7 bases and J by 0 bases, with 4 bases between them. CDR1 and CDR2 (germline): SQVTM, ANQGSEA. The CDR3 has 11 residues. CDR3 sequence (DNA): TGCAGCGCAGACTCTGGAAACACCATATATTTT. It specifies CSADSGNTIYF.

The gene calls are TRBV19 and TRBJ1-1; D is unclear. V dropped 10 bases and J dropped 1 base, with 10 bases sitting between them. The CDR3 length is 12 residues. Germline lookup yields CDR1 LNHDA and CDR2 SQIVND (reference sequence). The CDR3 DNA is TGTGCCACCACGAAGGAGAACACTGAAGCTTTCTTT. Residues: CATTKENTEAFF.

This clone was picked up one time. The chain carries TRBV20-1 and TRBJ2-2, with D hard to call. The CDR3 spans 11 residues. V lost 5 bases and J lost 2, with 3 bases in between. CDR1 and CDR2 from the germline V gene are DFQATT and SNEGSKA (reference sequence). CDR3 loop: CSAYNTGELFF. The CDR3 DNA is TGCAGTGCTTACAACACCGGGGAGCTGTTTTTT.

This chain uses TRBV2 with TRBJ1-3; TRBD1 matches at 7 bases. The CDR3 consists of 15 residues. J was trimmed by 4 bases and V by 1 base; bases with no gene match: 4. CDR1 and CDR2 from the germline V gene are SNHLY and FYNNEI. The CDR3 DNA sequence: TGTGCCAGCAGTGAAGGCGGGACAGCAGGAAACACCATATATTTT. It is translated as CASSEGGTAGNTIYF. Complete variable domain (other parts from reference TRBV2 and TRBJ1-3): EPEVTQTPSHQVTQMGQEVILRCVPISNHLYFYWYRQILGQKVEFLVSFYNNEISEKSEIFDDQFSVERPDGSNFTLKIRSTKLEDSAMYFCASSEGGTAGNTIYFGEGSWLTVV.

This chain links TRBV29-1 with TRBJ2-7; 8 bases match TRBD1. V lost 4 bases and J lost 4; bases outside the gene matches: 6. The CDR3 length is 13 residues. Looked up from germline, CDR1 is SQVTM and CDR2 is ANQGSEA. The CDR3 sequence is CSVAYRGTYEQYF. In nucleotides, the CDR3 is TGCAGCGTTGCTTACAGGGGGACGTACGAGCAGTACTTC.

The chain is built from TRBV9 and TRBJ1-1; no reliable D call. V was cut by 3 bases and J by 0 bases, with 12 bases left in between. Germline lookup yields CDR1 SGDLS and CDR2 YYNGEE. The CDR3 loop spans 15 amino acids. The CDR3 region has the DNA TGTGCCAGCAGCGATGTTCCTAACATGAACACTGAAGCTTTCTTT. Translating gives CASSDVPNMNTEAFF.

The sample holds a few counts of this clone. The genes are TRBV19 and TRBJ1-1; maybe TRBD1 (5 bases). Germline V gene data show CDR1 as LNHDA and CDR2 as SQIVND (reference sequence). The CDR3 runs 15 residues. V shed 3 bases and J shed 1 base, with 12 bases lying between them. CDR3 bases: TGTGCCAGTAGTATCCGACGCAGGGAGAACACTGAAGCTTTCTTT. Its protein product is CASSIRRRENTEAFF.

The chain joins TRBV11-2 to TRBJ2-7; tentatively, D is TRBD2 (7 bases). CDR1 is SGHAT, CDR2 FQNNGV, per germline. Trimming shortened V by 6 bases and J by 3 bases, and 24 bases separated the two germline ends. The CDR3 covers 17 residues. CDR3: CASSYSTGGLALYEQYF. The DNA for the CDR3 is TGTGCCAGCAGTTACTCTACGGGGGGCCTCGCCCTCTACGAGCAGTACTTC.